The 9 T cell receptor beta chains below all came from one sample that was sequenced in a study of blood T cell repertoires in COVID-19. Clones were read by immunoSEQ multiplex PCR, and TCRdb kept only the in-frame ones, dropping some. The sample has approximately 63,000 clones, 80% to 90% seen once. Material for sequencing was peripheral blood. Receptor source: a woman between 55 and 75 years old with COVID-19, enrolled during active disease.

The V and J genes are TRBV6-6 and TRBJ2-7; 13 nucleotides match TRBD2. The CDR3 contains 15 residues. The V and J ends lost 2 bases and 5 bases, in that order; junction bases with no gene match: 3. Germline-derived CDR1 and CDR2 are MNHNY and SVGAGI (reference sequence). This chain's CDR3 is CASSYGLAGENEQYF. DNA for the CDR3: TGTGCCAGCAGTTACGGACTAGCGGGAGAGAACGAGCAGTACTTC.

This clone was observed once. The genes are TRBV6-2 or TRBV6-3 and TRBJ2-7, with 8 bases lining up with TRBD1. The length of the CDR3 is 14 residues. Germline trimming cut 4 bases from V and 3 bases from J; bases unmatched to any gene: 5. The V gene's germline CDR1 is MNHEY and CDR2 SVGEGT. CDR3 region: CASSSQGAVYEQYF. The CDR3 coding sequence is TGTGCCAGCAGTTCCCAGGGGGCCGTCTACGAGCAGTACTTC.

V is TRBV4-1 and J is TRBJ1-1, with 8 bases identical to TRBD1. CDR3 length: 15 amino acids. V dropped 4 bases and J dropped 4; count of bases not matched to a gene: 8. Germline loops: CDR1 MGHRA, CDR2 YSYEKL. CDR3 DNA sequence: TGCGCCAGCAGCCCGGGACAGGTTCTGGGCACTGAAGCTTTCTTT. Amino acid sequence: CASSPGQVLGTEAFF.

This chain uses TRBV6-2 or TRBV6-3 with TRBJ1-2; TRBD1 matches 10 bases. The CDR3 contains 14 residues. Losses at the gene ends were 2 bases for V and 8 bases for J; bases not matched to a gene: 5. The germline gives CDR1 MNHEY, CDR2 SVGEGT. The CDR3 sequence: CASSYDRGRGGYTF. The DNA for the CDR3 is TGTGCCAGCAGTTACGACAGGGGGCGCGGAGGCTACACCTTC.

The CDR3 nucleotides read TGTGCCTCCCGGCTAGGAGAAGCTTTCTTT. Translation gives CASRLGEAFF. J is TRBJ1-1 and V is TRBV28; D call uncertain. Germline CDR1 MDHEN, CDR2 SYDVKM. There are 10 residues in the CDR3. V was shortened by 11 bases and J by 8 bases, with 12 bases between the two germline ends.

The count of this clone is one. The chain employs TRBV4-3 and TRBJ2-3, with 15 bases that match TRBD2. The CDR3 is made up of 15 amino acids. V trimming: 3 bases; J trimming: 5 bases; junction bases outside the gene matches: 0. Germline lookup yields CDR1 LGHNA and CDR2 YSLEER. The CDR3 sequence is CASSQGLAGGDTQYF. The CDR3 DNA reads TGCGCCAGCAGCCAGGGACTAGCGGGAGGAGATACGCAGTATTTT.

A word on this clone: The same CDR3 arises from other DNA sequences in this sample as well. Here the CDR3 DNA reads TGTGCCAGCCGCCTAACCTACGAGCAGTACTTC. Protein product: CASRLTYEQYF. The genes are TRBV28 and TRBJ2-7; no clear D. V was cut by 8 bases and J by 2 bases, with 7 bases left in between. The CDR3 has 11 residues. CDR1 MDHEN and CDR2 SYDVKM come from the germline V gene.

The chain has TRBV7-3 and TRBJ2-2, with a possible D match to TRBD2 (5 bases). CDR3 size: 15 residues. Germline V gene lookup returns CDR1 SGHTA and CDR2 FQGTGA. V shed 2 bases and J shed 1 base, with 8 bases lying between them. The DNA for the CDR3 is TGTGCCAGCAGCTTAGCGGCGGGGAACACCGGGGAGCTGTTTTTT. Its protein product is CASSLAAGNTGELFF.

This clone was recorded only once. CDR3 in DNA: TGTGCCAGCAGTACCAGCGGGAGTAGGCTGGGTGAGCAGTTCTTC. Encoded protein: CASSTSGSRLGEQFF. The chain joins TRBV27 to TRBJ2-1; 8 bases align to TRBD2. CDR3 length equals 15 residues. The germline CDR1 and CDR2 sequences are MNHEY and SMNVEV (reference sequence). After removal of 5 bases from V and 9 bases from J, the junction contained 12 bases not matched to a gene.